This TCR beta chain was obtained from a study of blood T cell repertoires in COVID-19. Living in about two dozen US areas, the participants were between roughly 18 and 89 years of age. Cohorts were determined from participant-reported clinical history. Per the original methods: The assay estimated nucleated cells by amplifying reference gene primers. The data were produced by immunoSEQ multiplex PCR, yet TCRdb's version contains in-frame clones alone and is incomplete. For V, J and clone size, that table is used; D and trimming come from the DNA. The sample lists hundreds of thousands of clones, around 86% occurring once. V shed 5 bases, J shed 0 bases, and the junction held 9 bases outside the gene matches. The germline V gene encodes CDR1 SGHAT and CDR2 FQNNGV. The CDR3 is made up of 17 amino acids.

V usage is TRBV11-2 and J usage is TRBJ2-4; 8 nucleotides match TRBD2. What was sequenced was PBMCs or T cells enriched from blood (not recorded which). This sequence originates from a woman aged 50 to 60 who had recovered from COVID-19. The CDR3, as DNA: TGTGCCAGCAGCCCGGGGGCGGGGGGCCTAGCCAAAAACATTCAGTACTTC. This codes for CASSPGAGGLAKNIQYF.